This TCR beta chain was identified during a study of PD-1 blockade in classical Hodgkin lymphoma. Generated by immunoSEQ multiplex PCR, the TCRdb table keeps only in-frame clones and is missing some. This sample carries tens of thousands of clones, about 71% of them seen once, and the ten largest clones take around 3%. This CDR3 is 15 amino acids long. From germline, CDR1 is SGHTA and CDR2 FQGNSA. Trimming removed 7 bases from V and 2 bases from J; junction bases left unmatched: 7. Points from the study as a whole: There was a significant rise in CD4+ TCR diversity by C4D1, with no such rise for CD8+.

Every patient was affected by relapse after autologous stem cell transplantation, while exposure to brentuximab vedotin was not uniform. On this clone itself: Antigen unknown.

The chain is built from TRBV7-2 and TRBJ1-5; 8 bases align to TRBD1. The sequence came from a human donor with classical Hodgkin lymphoma. The sequences come from peripheral blood mononuclear cells (PBMCs), collected at baseline. CDR3 nucleotide sequence: TGTGCCAGCACCGTGGACAGGGAAGGCAATCAGCCCCAGCATTTT. The encoded protein is CASTVDREGNQPQHF.